This T cell receptor beta chain was sequenced in a study of T cells after yellow fever vaccination. Study-level points and caveats: Abundant clonotypes from the bulk population could get into FACS-sorted repertoires as contaminants. Compared with primary, the secondary response was weaker and peaked at day 5, not 15.

TCRdb called the 5' RACE reads again in MiXCR, with one record for every CDR3 protein. The table lists more than 95,000 distinct CDR3 sequences, approximately 9% of them singletons, with approximately 37% in the top ten. The CDR3 sequence is 18 residues long. Germline-derived CDR1 and CDR2 are LNHDA and SQIVND (reference sequence). V dropped 0 bases and J dropped 8; count of bases not matched to a gene: 14. As to this clonotype: Its antigen is not identified.

This specimen consisted of CD8+ T cells sorted from PBMCs, obtained on the day of the yellow fever booster vaccination. The TCR sequence derives from a man aged 18 to 30 who received the YFV17D yellow fever vaccine. V usage is TRBV19 and J usage is TRBJ2-1, with 9 positions matching TRBD2. This CDR3 reads CASSIDSGGGAIIHEQFF. Here the CDR3 DNA reads TGTGCCAGTAGTATAGATAGTGGCGGGGGGGCCATTATCCATGAGCAGTTCTTC.